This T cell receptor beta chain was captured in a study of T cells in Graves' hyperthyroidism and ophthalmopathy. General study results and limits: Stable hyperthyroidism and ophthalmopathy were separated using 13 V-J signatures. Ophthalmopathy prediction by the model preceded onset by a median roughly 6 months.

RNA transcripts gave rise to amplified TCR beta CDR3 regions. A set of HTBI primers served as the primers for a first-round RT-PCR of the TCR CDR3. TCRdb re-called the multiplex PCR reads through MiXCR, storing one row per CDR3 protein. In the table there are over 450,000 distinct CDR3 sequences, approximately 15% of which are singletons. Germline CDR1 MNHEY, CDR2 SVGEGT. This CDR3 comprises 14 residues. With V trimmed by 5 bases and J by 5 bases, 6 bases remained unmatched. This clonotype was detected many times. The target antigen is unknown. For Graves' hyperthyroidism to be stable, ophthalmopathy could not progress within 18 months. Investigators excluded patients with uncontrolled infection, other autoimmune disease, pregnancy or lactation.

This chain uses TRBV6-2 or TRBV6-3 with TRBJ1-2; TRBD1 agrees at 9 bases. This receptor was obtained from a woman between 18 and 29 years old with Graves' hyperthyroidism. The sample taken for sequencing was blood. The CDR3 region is CASSRGQGLYGYTF. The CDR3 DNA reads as TGTGCCAGCAGTCGGGGACAGGGCTTATATGGCTACACCTTC.